These 22 T cell receptor beta chains were all obtained from the same sample, sequenced in a study of blood T cell repertoires in COVID-19. TCRdb keeps only in-frame clones here, not all; method: immunoSEQ multiplex PCR. Of some 380,000 clones listed, approximately 77% are singletons. The sample consisted of peripheral blood. These receptors were taken from a human donor with acute or convalescent COVID-19. The donor label of this sample is uncertain.

This chain joins TRBV19 and TRBJ2-2, with 8 bases that match TRBD1. The ends lost 10 bases at V and 1 base at J; junction bases unmatched: 8. CDR1 and CDR2 from the germline V gene are LNHDA and SQIVND (reference sequence). The CDR3 totals 15 residues. The CDR3 sequence: CATSRQGRNTGELFF. CDR3 nucleotides: TGTGCCACTTCTAGACAGGGGCGGAACACCGGGGAGCTGTTTTTT.

The CDR3, as DNA: TGTGCCAGCAGGAGACAGGGGGCAATGGATGGCTACACCTTC. Its protein is CASRRQGAMDGYTF. The chain has TRBV6-5 and TRBJ1-2; TRBD1 aligns across 10 bases. V was pared by 6 bases and J by 6 bases, with 7 bases of the junction left unmatched. The germline V gene encodes CDR1 MNHEY and CDR2 SVGAGI. CDR3 length: 14 amino acids.

J is TRBJ1-1 and V is TRBV14, with unresolved D. CDR3 length equals 14 residues. Trimming removed 2 bases at V and 1 base at J, with 8 bases between. Germline values: CDR1 SGHDN, CDR2 FVKESK. The CDR3 DNA sequence: TGTGCCAGCAGCCAATGGGGAGCGAACACTGAAGCTTTCTTT. Translation: CASSQWGANTEAFF.

In its sample, this clone was seen many times. The chain is built from TRBV19 and TRBJ1-2, with 7 bases identical to TRBD1. The CDR3 runs 14 residues. Germline-derived CDR1 and CDR2 are LNHDA and SQIVND (reference sequence). V shed 5 bases, J shed 2 bases, and the junction held 5 bases outside the gene matches. CDR3 sequence: CASSLRGDNYGYTF. Here the CDR3 DNA reads TGTGCCAGTAGTCTCAGGGGGGACAACTATGGCTACACCTTC. Looking up the rest from reference TRBV19 and TRBJ1-2 gives the full variable domain: DGGITQSPKYLFRKEGQNVTLSCEQNLNHDAMYWYRQDPGQGLRLIYYSQIVNDFQKGDIAEGYSVSREKKESFPLTVTSAQKNPTAFYLCASSLRGDNYGYTFGSGTRLTVV.

This CDR3 reads CAWAGIAGGRGRETQYF. As DNA, the CDR3 is TGTGCCTGGGCAGGCATAGCGGGAGGTCGGGGCAGAGAGACCCAGTACTTC. The gene calls are TRBV30 and TRBJ2-5; 10 positions match TRBD2. The trim removed 5 bases at V and 4 bases at J, leaving 16 bases unmatched. Germline assignment: CDR1 GTSNPN and CDR2 SVGIG (reference sequence). This CDR3 comprises 17 residues.

The chain couples TRBV19 to TRBJ2-4; 9 bases are a match to TRBD1. Germline-derived CDR1 and CDR2 are LNHDA and SQIVND (reference sequence). CDR3 length: 16 amino acids. Trimming took 8 bases from V and 0 from J; bases not matched to a gene: 8. The CDR3 is CASGGQGLLAKNIQYF. As DNA, the CDR3 is TGTGCCAGTGGGGGACAGGGTTTGCTAGCCAAAAACATTCAGTACTTC.

This rearrangement joins TRBV3-1 (or the pseudogene TRBV3-2) to TRBJ1-3; D call uncertain. CDR1 is LGHDT and CDR2 is YNNKEL in the germline V gene (reference sequence). The V end lost 0 bases, the J end lost 0 bases, and 9 bases lay between the germline ends. The CDR3 covers 16 residues. For the CDR3, the DNA is TGTGCCAGCAGCCAAGATCCAGCGTACTCTGGAAACACCATATATTTT. Translation gives CASSQDPAYSGNTIYF.

V usage is TRBV7-9 and J usage is TRBJ1-4; D gene uncertain. This CDR3 is built from 17 residues. Germline V gene sequence: CDR1 SEHNR, CDR2 FQNEAQ (reference sequence). Trimming cost V 5 bases and J 0 bases, with 16 bases left between them. CDR3 protein: CASSAPLEGATNEKLFF. The CDR3 bases are TGTGCCAGCAGCGCTCCTCTGGAGGGTGCAACTAATGAAAAACTGTTTTTT.

The DNA for the CDR3 is TGTGCCAGTAGTATGGGGCAGCAAATATACGAGCAGTACTTC. The encoded protein is CASSMGQQIYEQYF. The chain combines TRBV19 with TRBJ2-7, with D perhaps TRBD1 (5 bases). Looked up from germline, CDR1 is LNHDA and CDR2 is SQIVND (reference sequence). The CDR3 is 14 amino acids. V was trimmed by 3 bases and J by 4 bases, leaving 13 bases between them. The full variable domain, completed using reference TRBV19 and TRBJ2-7, is DGGITQSPKYLFRKEGQNVTLSCEQNLNHDAMYWYRQDPGQGLRLIYYSQIVNDFQKGDIAEGYSVSREKKESFPLTVTSAQKNPTAFYLCASSMGQQIYEQYFGPGTRLTVT.

The chain joins TRBV2 to TRBJ2-7; unclear D gene. With 4 bases removed from V and 6 bases from J, the gap between germline ends came to 10 bases. Germline V lookup: CDR1 SNHLY, CDR2 FYNNEI. The CDR3 covers 12 residues. The CDR3 bases are TGTGCCAGCAGTGGAGTGGTGCCCGAGCAGTACTTC. This sequence encodes CASSGVVPEQYF.

The chain joins TRBV7-9 to TRBJ2-7; D unclear. The CDR3 has 14 residues. Germline V gene data show CDR1 as SEHNR and CDR2 as FQNEAQ (reference sequence). Trimming removed 1 base from V and 0 bases from J, with 7 bases in between. The CDR3, as DNA: TGTGCCAGCAGCTTAGTACAGTCCTCCTACGAGCAGTACTTC. It encodes CASSLVQSSYEQYF.

This chain joins TRBV2 and TRBJ1-5; 7 positions match TRBD1. V lost 3 bases and J lost 6; bases outside the gene matches: 5. Germline V lookup: CDR1 SNHLY, CDR2 FYNNEI. This CDR3 has 14 residues. CDR3 in amino acids: CASSDWQGGQPQHF. CDR3 in DNA: TGTGCCAGCAGTGACTGGCAGGGGGGTCAGCCCCAGCATTTT.

The chain uses TRBV6-2 or TRBV6-3 and TRBJ1-5; tentatively, D is TRBD1 (6 bases). Germline V gene sequence: CDR1 MNHEY, CDR2 SVGEGT. This CDR3 comprises 15 residues. V was cut by 6 bases and J by 1 base, with 13 bases left in between. The CDR3 bases are TGTGCCAGCAGCGGCCCAGGGGCCAGCAATCAGCCCCAGCATTTT. As protein: CASSGPGASNQPQHF.

J is TRBJ2-5 and V is TRBV19, with 15 positions matching TRBD2. Germline values: CDR1 LNHDA, CDR2 SQIVND (reference sequence). V lost 6 bases to trimming and J lost 5 bases; unmatched junction nucleotides: 4. This CDR3 has 15 residues. CDR3 sequence (DNA): TGTGCCAGTAGCGGACTAGCGGGGGGGCTGGAGACCCAGTACTTC. Translated: CASSGLAGGLETQYF.

This clone was found a few times. This chain uses TRBV7-9 with TRBJ1-2, with 8 positions matching TRBD1. Germline CDR1 is SEHNR and CDR2 is FQNEAQ (reference sequence). After removal of 0 bases from V and 7 bases from J, the junction contained 7 bases not matched to a gene. CDR3 size: 15 residues. The CDR3: CASSLAVTGAGGYTF. CDR3 in DNA: TGTGCCAGCAGCTTAGCGGTGACAGGGGCTGGTGGCTACACCTTC.

CDR3 coding DNA: TGTGCCAGCAGTTTGACAGGGTTTATTGGGGAGCAGTACTTC. Protein product: CASSLTGFIGEQYF. The chain joins TRBV28 to TRBJ2-7; 7 nucleotides align to TRBD1. The CDR3 totals 14 residues. With V trimmed by 3 bases and J by 7 bases, 9 bases remained unmatched. The V gene's germline CDR1 is MDHEN and CDR2 SYDVKM.

This clone was counted many times. The CDR3 protein is CASSYASGYYEQYF. The CDR3 DNA is TGTGCCAGCAGCTATGCATCAGGGTACTACGAGCAGTACTTC. The chain carries TRBV5-5 and TRBJ2-7; D is possibly TRBD1 (5 bases). Germline loops: CDR1 SGHKS, CDR2 YYEKEE (reference sequence). The CDR3 has 14 amino acids. V gave up 3 bases and J gave up 3 bases, with 13 bases separating them.

This rearrangement joins TRBV2 to TRBJ2-1; 7 positions agree with TRBD2. After removal of 6 bases from V and 0 bases from J, the junction contained 5 bases not matched to a gene. The CDR3 is made up of 15 amino acids. Germline V gives CDR1 SNHLY, CDR2 FYNNEI. The CDR3 region is CASRRTSVSYNEQFF. DNA for the CDR3: TGTGCCAGCAGAAGGACTAGTGTCTCCTACAATGAGCAGTTCTTC.

This clone was detected only a few times. The genes are TRBV10-1 and TRBJ1-1; tentative D call: TRBD1 (5 bases). Per the germline V gene, CDR1 is WNHNN and CDR2 is SYGVQD (reference sequence). There are 17 residues in the CDR3. CDR3 sequence: CALNYPFGYQGNTEAFF. CDR3 in DNA: TGCGCTCTGAATTACCCCTTTGGGTATCAGGGAAACACTGAAGCTTTCTTT.

This clone was seen just once. This rearrangement joins TRBV28 to TRBJ2-1, with TRBD1 as a possible D gene (6 bases). V was shortened by 5 bases and J by 0 bases, with 11 bases between the two germline ends. The germline V gene has CDR1 MDHEN and CDR2 SYDVKM. The CDR3 consists of 15 residues. CDR3 in DNA: TGTGCCAGCAGTATAACAGGGTACTCCTACAATGAGCAGTTCTTC. Encoded protein: CASSITGYSYNEQFF.

The V call is TRBV7-2, the J call TRBJ2-7, with a tentative D call TRBD2 (6 bases). The CDR3 covers 15 residues. Germline CDR1 SGHTA, CDR2 FQGNSA. Trimming took off 5 bases at V and 3 bases at J, with 17 bases between the two ends. The CDR3: CASSPGGLKGYEQYF. CDR3 coding DNA: TGTGCCAGCAGCCCCGGGGGTTTAAAAGGCTACGAGCAGTACTTC.

The chain recombines TRBV7-9 with TRBJ1-1; a weak D match, TRBD1 (6 bases). With 6 bases removed from V and 6 bases from J, the gap between germline ends came to 20 bases. Germline-derived CDR1 and CDR2 are SEHNR and FQNEAQ (reference sequence). CDR3 length equals 15 residues. The CDR3 protein is CASRRARGGLPEAFF. The CDR3 DNA reads as TGTGCCAGCAGGCGGGCCCGGGGGGGGCTCCCTGAAGCTTTCTTT.